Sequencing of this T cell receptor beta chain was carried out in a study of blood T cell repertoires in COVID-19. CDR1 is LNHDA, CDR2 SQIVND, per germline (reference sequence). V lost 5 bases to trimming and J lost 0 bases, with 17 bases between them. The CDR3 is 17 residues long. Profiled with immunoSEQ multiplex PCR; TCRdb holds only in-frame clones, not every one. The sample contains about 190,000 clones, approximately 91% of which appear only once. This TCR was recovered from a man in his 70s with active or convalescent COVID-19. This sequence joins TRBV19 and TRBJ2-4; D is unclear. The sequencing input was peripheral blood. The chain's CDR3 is CASSQPPKYGAKNIQYF. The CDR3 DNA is TGTGCCAGTAGTCAACCCCCTAAATATGGAGCCAAAAACATTCAGTACTTC.